This paragraph covers one T cell receptor beta chain sequence. What it recognizes is unknown. With 10 bases removed from V and 5 bases from J, the gap between germline ends came to 14 bases. Germline values: CDR1 SEHNR, CDR2 FQNEAQ (reference sequence). This CDR3 region has 12 residues. Primers: 60 Vbeta forward and 13 Jbeta reverse. In the authors' workflow: Some 80 million unique TCR beta chains, roughly 12 million shared, were counted in a later analysis. TCRdb keeps only in-frame clones here, not all; method: immunoSEQ multiplex PCR. The V and J calls and the clone size are those of that table, but D and trimming were determined from the DNA. The table lists 210,000 or so clones, 70% to 90% of them singletons, with around 1.2% in the top ten. This record comes from a study of cytomegalovirus exposure and HLA in healthy donors. Study observations and caveats: With high specificity and sensitivity, the classifier reportedly diagnosed cytomegalovirus status. Several V segments, TRBV6-2 and TRBV6-3 among them, could not be told apart and were dropped.

This TCR came from a human donor in good health. The rearrangement joins TRBV7-9 to TRBJ1-2; D ambiguous. Material for sequencing was PBMCs. CDR3 sequence: CATQIDIYGYTF. In nucleotides, the CDR3 is TGTGCCACGCAGATTGACATTTATGGCTACACCTTC.